The 9 T cell receptor beta chains presented below share a single source sample, sequenced in a study of human thymus T cells. TCRdb's table, derived via immunoSEQ multiplex PCR, lists solely in-frame clones and lacks some. The sample includes some 80,000 clones, about 96% seen only once; the top ten take 0.031%. Resections from corrective heart surgery supplied the thymus tissue. Sequencing was performed on thymus tissue. These receptors all come from a boy under two years old with a congenital heart defect but otherwise immunologically healthy.

The CDR3 DNA sequence: TGTGCCAGTAGCCACCTCTCCCCCCGCGGCCCTTCCTCTGGAAACACCATATATTTT. It codes for CASSHLSPRGPSSGNTIYF. The rearrangement uses TRBV19 and TRBJ1-3, with D unclear. The germline gives CDR1 LNHDA, CDR2 SQIVND (reference sequence). The CDR3 sequence is 19 residues long. Trimming pared 6 bases from V and 0 bases from J, leaving 24 bases between. The full variable domain, with the rest looked up from reference TRBV19 and TRBJ1-3, is DGGITQSPKYLFRKEGQNVTLSCEQNLNHDAMYWYRQDPGQGLRLIYYSQIVNDFQKGDIAEGYSVSREKKESFPLTVTSAQKNPTAFYLCASSHLSPRGPSSGNTIYFGEGSWLTVV.

The gene calls are TRBV28 and TRBJ1-2; D gene ambiguous. Germline CDR1 and CDR2: MDHEN and SYDVKM. This CDR3 has 16 amino acids. The V gene lost 3 bases and the J gene lost 6 bases, with 20 bases spanning the gap. The DNA of the CDR3 is TGTGCCAGCAGTTTCATCCGACCACTCCCCGGAAATGGCTACACCTTC. It specifies CASSFIRPLPGNGYTF.

This chain joins TRBV7-9 and TRBJ1-2; D is undetermined. The length of the CDR3 is 13 residues. V lost 1 base and J lost 2, with 5 bases in between. CDR1 SEHNR and CDR2 FQNEAQ come from the germline V gene (reference sequence). The CDR3 region is CASSLGENYGYTF. The CDR3 nucleotides are TGTGCCAGCAGCTTAGGAGAAAACTATGGCTACACCTTC.

The chain is built from TRBV2 and TRBJ1-1, with 8 bases fitting TRBD1. The germline gives CDR1 SNHLY, CDR2 FYNNEI. The CDR3 totals 16 residues. The V segment lost 2 bases and the J segment 11 bases; nucleotides outside the gene matches: 16. The CDR3 spells CASSEYRSGGRVGAFF. CDR3 coding DNA: TGTGCCAGCAGTGAATATAGGTCAGGGGGCAGGGTTGGCGCTTTCTTT. Together with reference TRBV2 and TRBJ1-1, the CDR3 gives the full variable domain: EPEVTQTPSHQVTQMGQEVILRCVPISNHLYFYWYRQILGQKVEFLVSFYNNEISEKSEIFDDQFSVERPDGSNFTLKIRSTKLEDSAMYFCASSEYRSGGRVGAFFGQGTRLTVV.

V is TRBV18 and J is TRBJ1-1; D is possibly TRBD1 (6 bases). The CDR3 is 14 amino acids. Trimming took off 3 bases at V and 1 base at J, with 9 bases between the two ends. Looked up from germline, CDR1 is KGHSH and CDR2 is LQKENI. CDR3 nucleotide sequence: TGTGCCAGCTCACCGGGACACTGGAACACTGAAGCTTTCTTT. Translating gives CASSPGHWNTEAFF.

The gene calls are TRBV6-1 and TRBJ1-2, with 8 bases identical to TRBD1. Germline CDR1 MNHNS, CDR2 SASEGT. The CDR3 totals 16 residues. With 6 bases clipped from V and 5 bases from J, the junction kept 14 bases outside the gene matches. In nucleotides, the CDR3 is TGTGCCAGCAGCGAATACTTAATAGGACAGGGATATGGCTACACCTTC. This codes for CASSEYLIGQGYGYTF.

The chain is built from TRBV28 and TRBJ2-7; weak D call: TRBD1 (6 bases). This CDR3 region has 15 residues. Trimming removed 6 bases from V and 4 bases from J, with 19 bases in between. CDR1 and CDR2 from the germline V gene are MDHEN and SYDVKM. The chain's CDR3 is CASSLAGTSSYEQYF. The CDR3 DNA reads TGTGCCAGCAGCCTGGCCGGGACATCTTCTTACGAGCAGTACTTC.

V and J are TRBV28 and TRBJ2-5; TRBD2 might be the D (5 bases). This CDR3 comprises 15 residues. Trimming cost V 4 bases and J 1 base, with 13 bases left between them. CDR1 and CDR2 (germline): MDHEN, SYDVKM. This chain's CDR3 is CASSYPGLSQETQYF. In DNA, the CDR3 is TGTGCCAGCAGTTACCCCGGACTTTCCCAAGAGACCCAGTACTTC.

This chain uses TRBV7-6 with TRBJ2-1, with 8 bases lining up with TRBD1. Trimming at V came to 5 bases and at J to 7 bases, leaving 10 bases not matched to a gene. The germline V gene encodes CDR1 SGHVS and CDR2 FNYEAQ. The CDR3 length is 15 residues. Here the CDR3 DNA reads TGTGCCAGCAGCCCGGTAGACAGGGGATGGAATGAGCAGTTCTTC. This sequence encodes CASSPVDRGWNEQFF. Supplemented by reference TRBV7-6 and TRBJ2-1, the full variable domain reads GAGVSQSPRYKVTKRGQDVALRCDPISGHVSLYWYRQALGQGPEFLTYFNYEAQQDKSGLPNDRFSAERPEGSISTLTIQRTEQRDSAMYRCASSPVDRGWNEQFFGPGTRLTVL.